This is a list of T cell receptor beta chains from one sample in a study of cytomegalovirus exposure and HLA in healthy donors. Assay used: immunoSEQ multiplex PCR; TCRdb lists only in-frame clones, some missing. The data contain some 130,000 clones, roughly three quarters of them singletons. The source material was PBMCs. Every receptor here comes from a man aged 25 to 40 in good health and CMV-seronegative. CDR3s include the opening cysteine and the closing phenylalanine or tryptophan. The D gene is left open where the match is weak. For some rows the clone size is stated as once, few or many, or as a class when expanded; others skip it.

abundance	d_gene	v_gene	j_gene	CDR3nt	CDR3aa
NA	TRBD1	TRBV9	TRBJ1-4	TGTGCCAGCAGCAAGACAGGGGTCAACGAAAAACTGTTTTTT	CASSKTGVNEKLFF
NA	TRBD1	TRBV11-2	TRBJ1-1	TGTGCCAGCAGCTTGAGTCAGGGGGGCACTGAAGCTTTCTTT	CASSLSQGGTEAFF
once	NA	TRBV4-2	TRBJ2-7	TGTGCCAGCAGCCAAGAGGTGCAGGGAAGAGTTGCCTACGAGCAGTACTTC	CASSQEVQGRVAYEQYF
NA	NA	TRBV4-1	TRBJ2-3	TGCGCCAGCAGCCAAGCTAGGCAGAACACAGATACGCAGTATTTT	CASSQARQNTDTQYF
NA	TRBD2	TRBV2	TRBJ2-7	TGTGCCAGCAGTGAAGGGCTAGCGGGCCCTGAGGAGCAGTACTTC	CASSEGLAGPEEQYF
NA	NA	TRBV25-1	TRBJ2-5	TGTGCCAGCAGTGAACCCGGACTAAAGGATCCGCAAGAGACCCAGTACTTC	CASSEPGLKDPQETQYF
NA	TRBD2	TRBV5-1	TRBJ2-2	TGCGCCAGCAGCTTACAAGCGGGAGTGGGCACCGGGGAGCTGTTTTTT	CASSLQAGVGTGELFF
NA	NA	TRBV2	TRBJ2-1	TGTGCCAGCGTCCCCCAACCGAGTCCCAATGAGCAGTTCTTC	CASVPQPSPNEQFF
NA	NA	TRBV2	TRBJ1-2	TGTGCCAGCGGGGGCGACTATGGCTACACCTTC	CASGGDYGYTF
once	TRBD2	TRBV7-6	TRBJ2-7	TGTGCCAGCAGCTTAGAGGCTGGGGCCGGGACTAGCGTATACGAGCAGTACTTC	CASSLEAGAGTSVYEQYF
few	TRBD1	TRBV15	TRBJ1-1	TGTGCCACCAGCAGAGGGCCGGGACAGGGGGTATGGTACACTGAAGCTTTCTTT	CATSRGPGQGVWYTEAFF
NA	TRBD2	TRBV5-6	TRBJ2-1	TGTGCCAGCAGCTATTTAGCGGGAGGGACCTACAATGAGCAGTTCTTC	CASSYLAGGTYNEQFF
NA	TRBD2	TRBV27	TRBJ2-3	TGTGCCAGCAGTTGGGGTAGCGGGAGGGCCTCAGATACGCAGTATTTT	CASSWGSGRASDTQYF
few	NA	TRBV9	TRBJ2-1	TGTGCCAGCAGCCCGCGATACGGGAGAGTCTCCAATGAGCAGTTCTTC	CASSPRYGRVSNEQFF
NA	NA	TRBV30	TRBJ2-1	TGTGCCTGGAGCCGACTAGGCCTCAATCGGGATGAGCAGTTCTTC	CAWSRLGLNRDEQFF
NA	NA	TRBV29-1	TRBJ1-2	TGCAGCGTTGACTCTGGCTACACCTTC	CSVDSGYTF
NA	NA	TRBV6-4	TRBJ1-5	TGTGCCAGCATTCAAACCCCCAGGGGGCCCCAGCATTTT	CASIQTPRGPQHF
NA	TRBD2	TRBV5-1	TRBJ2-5	TGCGCCAGCAGCAGGGGACTAGTCGGTTTATGGTACTTC	CASSRGLVGLWYF